The source of this T cell receptor (beta chain) is a study of cytomegalovirus exposure and HLA in healthy donors. With regard to this clone: Its antigen is as yet unknown.

Study outcomes and limitations: In a later analysis, HLA-C alleles had the fewest associated TCRs, DRB1 alleles the most.

Germline-derived CDR1 and CDR2 are MDHEN and SYDVKM. Trimming removed 3 bases from V and 4 bases from J, with 13 bases in between. The CDR3 runs 15 residues. Primers included in the PCR were 60 Vbeta and 13 Jbeta primers. Sequenced by immunoSEQ multiplex PCR; TCRdb stores in-frame clones only, minus some. Of roughly 200,000 clones listed, less than 85% were seen once; the top ten hold roughly 0.62%. The chain combines TRBV28 with TRBJ1-5; the D is unclear. The receptor was isolated from a young man in good health and CMV-seronegative. The specimen was PBMCs. CDR3 nucleotide sequence: TGTGCCAGCAGTTTGTTCGGGGAGGTAAATCAGCCCCAGCATTTT. It specifies CASSLFGEVNQPQHF. The full variable domain, in which reference TRBV28 and TRBJ1-5 provide the parts outside the CDR3, is DVKVTQSSRYLVKRTGEKVFLECVQDMDHENMFWYRQDPGLGLRLIYFSYDVKMKEKGDIPEGYSVSREKKERFSLILESASTNQTSMYLCASSLFGEVNQPQHFGDGTRLSIL.